This T cell receptor (beta chain) appears in the sequencing data of a study of OX40 agonist ivuxolimab in advanced cancers. Study at large: People in dose escalation had one of these cancers: hepatocellular carcinoma, melanoma, renal cell or head and neck cancer.

This clone showed up just a few times. Patients were excluded for autoimmune disease history or systemic immunosuppression. Blood sampling was done at baseline, cycle 4 day 1, and cycle 7 day 1. Clones were sequenced by immunoSEQ multiplex PCR, and TCRdb holds only the in-frame ones, with some missing. The data contain about 83,000 clones, approximately 83% of them seen just once; the ten biggest clones take up 0.55% to 0.7%. Germline CDR1 and CDR2: MNHNS and SASEGT. The CDR3 spans 14 residues. The V gene lost 0 bases and the J gene lost 2 bases, with 7 bases spanning the gap. This TCR was sampled from an adult with an advanced solid tumor such as melanoma, head and neck, liver or kidney cancer. Material: CD4+ or CD8+ T cells sorted from blood, obtained in a trial of the OX40 agonist ivuxolimab. The chain has TRBV6-1 and TRBJ2-5, with D unresolved. The CDR3 DNA is TGTGCCAGCAGTGAAGCTCAGGTACAAGAGACCCAGTACTTC. Its translation: CASSEAQVQETQYF.